This TCR beta chain appears in the sequencing data of a study of blood T cell repertoires in COVID-19. Background on the study: Sites across the United States, Italy and Spain contributed samples from acute and convalescent COVID-19. The cDNA or gDNA used as material had been derived from T cells, B-cell-depleted T cells, or PBMCs.

Method: immunoSEQ multiplex PCR; TCRdb's copy keeps in-frame clones and lacks some. The sample includes some 50,000 clones, 78% of them seen just once. V was pared by 8 bases and J by 12 bases, with 12 bases of the junction left unmatched. CDR1 and CDR2 from the germline V gene are MGHDK and SYGVNS. The CDR3 covers 14 residues. This receptor was taken from a human donor in a cohort sampled during active COVID-19. Sequenced input: peripheral blood. This chain connects TRBV25-1 to TRBJ2-7; 14 nucleotides match TRBD2. The CDR3 sequence: CASQGGLAGGTPYF. CDR3 coding DNA: TGTGCCAGCCAAGGAGGACTAGCGGGAGGAACGCCGTACTTC.